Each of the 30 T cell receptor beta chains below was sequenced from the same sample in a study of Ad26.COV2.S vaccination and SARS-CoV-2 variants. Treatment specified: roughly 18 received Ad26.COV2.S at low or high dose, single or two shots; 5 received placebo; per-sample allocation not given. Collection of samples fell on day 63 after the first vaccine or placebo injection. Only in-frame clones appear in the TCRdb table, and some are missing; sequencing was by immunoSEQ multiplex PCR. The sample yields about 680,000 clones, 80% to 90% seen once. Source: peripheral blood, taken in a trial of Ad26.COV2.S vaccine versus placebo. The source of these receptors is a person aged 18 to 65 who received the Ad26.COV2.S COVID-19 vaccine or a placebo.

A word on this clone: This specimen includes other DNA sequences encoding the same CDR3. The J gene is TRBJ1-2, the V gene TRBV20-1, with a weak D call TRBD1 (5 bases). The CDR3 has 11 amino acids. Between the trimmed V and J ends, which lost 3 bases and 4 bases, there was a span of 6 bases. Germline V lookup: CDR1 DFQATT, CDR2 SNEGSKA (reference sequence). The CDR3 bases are TGCAGTGCTAGGGGGACCTATGGCTACACCTTC. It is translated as CSARGTYGYTF.

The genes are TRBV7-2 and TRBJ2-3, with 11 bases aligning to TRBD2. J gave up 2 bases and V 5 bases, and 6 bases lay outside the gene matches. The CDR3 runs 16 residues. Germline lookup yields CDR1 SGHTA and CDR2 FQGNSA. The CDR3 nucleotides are TGTGCCAGCAGCCCCCGACTAGCGGGAATCACAGATACGCAGTATTTT. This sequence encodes CASSPRLAGITDTQYF.

As DNA, the CDR3 is TGTGCCAGCAGCGTTAGCAGTAGCACAGATACGCAGTATTTT. It yields the protein CASSVSSSTDTQYF. This chain links TRBV9 with TRBJ2-3; the D is unclear. The ends were cut back, 2 bases at V and 0 bases at J, with 7 bases in the middle. This CDR3 has 14 residues. Germline assignment: CDR1 SGDLS and CDR2 YYNGEE.

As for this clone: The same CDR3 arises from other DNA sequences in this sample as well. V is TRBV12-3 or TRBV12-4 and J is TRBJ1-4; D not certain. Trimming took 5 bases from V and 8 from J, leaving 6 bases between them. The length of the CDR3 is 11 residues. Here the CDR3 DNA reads TGTGCCAGCAGTCTAGGAGAAAAACTGTTTTTT. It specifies CASSLGEKLFF.

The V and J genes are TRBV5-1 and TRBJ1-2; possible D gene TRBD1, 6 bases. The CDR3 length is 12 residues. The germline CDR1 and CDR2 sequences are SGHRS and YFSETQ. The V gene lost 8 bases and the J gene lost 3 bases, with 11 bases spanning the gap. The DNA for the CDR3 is TGCGCCAGACAGGGTCAATACTATGGCTACACCTTC. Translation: CARQGQYYGYTF.

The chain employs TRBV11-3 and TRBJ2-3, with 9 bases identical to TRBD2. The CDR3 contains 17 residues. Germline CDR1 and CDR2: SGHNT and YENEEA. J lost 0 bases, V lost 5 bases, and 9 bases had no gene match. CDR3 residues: CASSRPRLAASTDTQYF. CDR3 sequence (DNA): TGTGCCAGCAGCCGCCCCCGACTAGCGGCAAGCACAGATACGCAGTATTTT. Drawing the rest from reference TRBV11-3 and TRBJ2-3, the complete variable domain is EAGVVQSPRYKIIEKKQPVAFWCNPISGHNTLYWYLQNLGQGPELLIRYENEEAVDDSQLPKDRFSAERLKGVDSTLKIQPAELGDSAVYLCASSRPRLAASTDTQYFGPGTRLTVL.

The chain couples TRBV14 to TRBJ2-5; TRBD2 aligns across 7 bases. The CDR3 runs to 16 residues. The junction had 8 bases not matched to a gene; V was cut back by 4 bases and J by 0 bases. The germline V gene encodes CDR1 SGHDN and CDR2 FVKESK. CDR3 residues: CASSPGTRGYQETQYF. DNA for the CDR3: TGTGCCAGCAGCCCCGGGACGCGGGGGTACCAAGAGACCCAGTACTTC.

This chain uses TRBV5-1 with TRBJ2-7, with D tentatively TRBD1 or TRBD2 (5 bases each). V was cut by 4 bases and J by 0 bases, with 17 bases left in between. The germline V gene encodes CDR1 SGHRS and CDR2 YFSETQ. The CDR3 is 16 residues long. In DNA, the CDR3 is TGCGCCAGCAGCCCACAACCCTCAGGGAGCTCCTACGAGCAGTACTTC. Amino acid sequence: CASSPQPSGSSYEQYF.

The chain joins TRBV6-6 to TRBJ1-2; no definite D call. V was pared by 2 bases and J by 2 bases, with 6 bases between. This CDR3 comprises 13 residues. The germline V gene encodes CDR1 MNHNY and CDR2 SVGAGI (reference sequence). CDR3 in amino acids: CASSYEGNYGYTF. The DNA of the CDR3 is TGTGCCAGCAGTTACGAGGGCAACTATGGCTACACCTTC.

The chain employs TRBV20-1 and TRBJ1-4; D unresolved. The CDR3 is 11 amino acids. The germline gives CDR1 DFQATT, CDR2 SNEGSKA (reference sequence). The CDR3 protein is CSTIAGEKLFF. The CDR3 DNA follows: TGCAGCACCATAGCAGGAGAAAAACTGTTTTTT.

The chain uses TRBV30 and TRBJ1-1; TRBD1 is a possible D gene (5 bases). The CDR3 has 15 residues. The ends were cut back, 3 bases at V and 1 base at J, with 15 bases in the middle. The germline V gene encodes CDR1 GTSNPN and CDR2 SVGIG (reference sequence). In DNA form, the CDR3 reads TGTGCCTGGAGGGGGCGGGGGGTGAGGAACACTGAAGCTTTCTTT. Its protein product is CAWRGRGVRNTEAFF.

Here the CDR3 reads CASSAPAGSATDTQYF. For the CDR3, the DNA is TGTGCCAGCAGTGCACCCGCCGGGAGCGCTACAGATACGCAGTATTTT. This chain uses TRBV27 with TRBJ2-3; D might be TRBD2 (6 bases). The V and J ends lost 5 bases and 3 bases respectively, with 18 bases between them. The CDR3 sequence is 16 residues long. Germline CDR1 MNHEY, CDR2 SMNVEV (reference sequence).

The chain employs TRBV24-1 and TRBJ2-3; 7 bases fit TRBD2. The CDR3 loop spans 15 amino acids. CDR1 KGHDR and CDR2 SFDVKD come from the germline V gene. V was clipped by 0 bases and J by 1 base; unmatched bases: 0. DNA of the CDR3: TGTGCCACCAGTGATTTGGGGGGGGGCACAGATACGCAGTATTTT. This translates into CATSDLGGGTDTQYF.

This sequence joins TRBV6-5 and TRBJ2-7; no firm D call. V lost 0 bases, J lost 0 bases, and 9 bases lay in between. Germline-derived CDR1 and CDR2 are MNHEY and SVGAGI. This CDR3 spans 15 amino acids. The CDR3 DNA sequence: TGTGCCAGCAGTTACTCCCACACTCACTCCTACGAGCAGTACTTC. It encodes CASSYSHTHSYEQYF.

The CDR3 region has the DNA TGTGCCACCAGCAGGGACCGAGGGACAGGGCCGGGGGACGAGCAGTACTTC. This codes for CATSRDRGTGPGDEQYF. The chain combines TRBV15 with TRBJ2-7; 9 bases fit TRBD1. CDR3 size: 17 residues. Looked up from germline, CDR1 is LNHNV and CDR2 is YYDKDF (reference sequence). J lost 5 bases, V lost 3 bases, and 14 bases had no gene match.

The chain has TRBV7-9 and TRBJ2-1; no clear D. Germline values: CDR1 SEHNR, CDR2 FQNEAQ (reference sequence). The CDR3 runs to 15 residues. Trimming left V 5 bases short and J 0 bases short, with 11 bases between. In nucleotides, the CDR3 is TGTGCCAGCAGCCCCGGCTACAGCTCCTACAATGAGCAGTTCTTC. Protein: CASSPGYSSYNEQFF.

DNA of the CDR3: TGTGCCAGCAGTTACTCGATGGATACGCAGTATTTT. It translates to CASSYSMDTQYF. The chain has TRBV6-2 or TRBV6-3 and TRBJ2-3, with D unresolved. Germline assignment: CDR1 MNHEY and CDR2 SVGEGT. The CDR3 runs to 12 residues. Between the trimmed V and J ends, which lost 0 bases and 6 bases, there was a span of 4 bases.

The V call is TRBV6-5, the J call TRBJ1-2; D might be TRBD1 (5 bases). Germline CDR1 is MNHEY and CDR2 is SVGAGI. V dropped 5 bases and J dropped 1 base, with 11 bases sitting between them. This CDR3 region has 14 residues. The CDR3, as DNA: TGTGCCAGCAGTACGGGGGGGGTTAACTATGGCTACACCTTC. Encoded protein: CASSTGGVNYGYTF.

The CDR3 here is CASSRISGTSTDTQYF. Written as DNA, the CDR3 is TGTGCCAGCAGCCGGATAAGCGGGACAAGCACAGATACGCAGTATTTT. The rearrangement uses TRBV3-1 (or the pseudogene TRBV3-2) and TRBJ2-3, with D maybe TRBD2 (7 bases). This CDR3 is built from 16 residues. Trimming shortened V by 4 bases and J by 0 bases, and 14 bases separated the two germline ends. From germline, CDR1 is LGHDT and CDR2 YNNKEL (reference sequence).

The CDR3 here is CAWSVLLGAEAFF. In DNA form, the CDR3 reads TGTGCCTGGAGTGTACTGTTGGGGGCTGAAGCTTTCTTT. The chain employs TRBV30 and TRBJ1-1; D perhaps matches TRBD1 (5 bases). Trimming took off 0 bases at V and 6 bases at J, with 11 bases between the two ends. The CDR3 consists of 13 residues. Germline CDR1 is GTSNPN and CDR2 is SVGIG (reference sequence). Filled out from reference TRBV30 and TRBJ1-1, the complete variable domain reads SQTIHQWPATLVQPVGSPLSLECTVEGTSNPNLYWYRQAAGRGLQLLFYSVGIGQISSEVPQNLSASRPQDRQFILSSKKLLLSDSGFYLCAWSVLLGAEAFFGQGTRLTVV.

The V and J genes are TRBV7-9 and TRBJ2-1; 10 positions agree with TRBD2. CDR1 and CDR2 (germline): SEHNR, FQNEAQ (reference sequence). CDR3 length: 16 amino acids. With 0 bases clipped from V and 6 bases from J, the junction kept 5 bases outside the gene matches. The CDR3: CASSLAPSGRANEQFF. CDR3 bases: TGTGCCAGCAGCTTAGCTCCTAGCGGGAGAGCCAATGAGCAGTTCTTC.

In nucleotides, the CDR3 is TGTGCCAGCAGCTCACAGGGGAACACTGAAGCTTTCTTT. Protein: CASSSQGNTEAFF. The chain is built from TRBV5-6 and TRBJ1-1, with D possibly being TRBD1 (6 bases). Germline CDR1 is SGHDT and CDR2 is YYEEEE. V dropped 3 bases and J dropped 1 base, with 7 bases sitting between them. The CDR3 loop spans 13 amino acids. Complete variable domain (other parts from reference TRBV5-6 and TRBJ1-1): DAGVTQSPTHLIKTRGQQVTLRCSPKSGHDTVSWYQQALGQGPQFIFQYYEEEERQRGNFPDRFSGHQFPNYSSELNVNALLLGDSALYLCASSSQGNTEAFFGQGTRLTVV.

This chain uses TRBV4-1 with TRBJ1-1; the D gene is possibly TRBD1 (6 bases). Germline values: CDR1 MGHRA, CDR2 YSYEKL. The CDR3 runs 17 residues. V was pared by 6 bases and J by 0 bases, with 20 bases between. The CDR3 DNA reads TGCGCCAGCAGTCAGAATGACAGGTCAACGATGAACACTGAAGCTTTCTTT. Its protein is CASSQNDRSTMNTEAFF.

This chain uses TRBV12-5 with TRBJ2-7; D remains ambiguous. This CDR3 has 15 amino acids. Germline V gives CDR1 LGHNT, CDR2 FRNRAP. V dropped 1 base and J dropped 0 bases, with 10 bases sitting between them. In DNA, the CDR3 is TGTGCTAGTGGTTTGGAGACTCGGAACTCCTACGAGCAGTACTTC. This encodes CASGLETRNSYEQYF.

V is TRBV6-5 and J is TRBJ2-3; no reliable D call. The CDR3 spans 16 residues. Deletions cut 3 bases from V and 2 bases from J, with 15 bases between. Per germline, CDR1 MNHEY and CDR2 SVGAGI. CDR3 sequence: CASSYSSATPTDTQYF. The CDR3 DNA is TGTGCCAGCAGTTATAGTTCAGCGACACCCACAGATACGCAGTATTTT.

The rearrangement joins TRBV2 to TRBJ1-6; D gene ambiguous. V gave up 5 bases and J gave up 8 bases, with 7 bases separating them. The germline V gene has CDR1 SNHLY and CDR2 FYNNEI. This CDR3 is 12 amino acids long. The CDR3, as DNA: TGTGCCAGCAGTCCGTTGTATTCACCCCTCCACTTT. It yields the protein CASSPLYSPLHF.

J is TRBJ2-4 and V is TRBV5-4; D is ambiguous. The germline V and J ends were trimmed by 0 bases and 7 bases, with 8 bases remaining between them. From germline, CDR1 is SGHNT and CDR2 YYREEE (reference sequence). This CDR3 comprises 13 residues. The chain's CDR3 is CASSLGGFNIQYF. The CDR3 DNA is TGTGCCAGCAGCTTGGGGGGATTTAACATTCAGTACTTC. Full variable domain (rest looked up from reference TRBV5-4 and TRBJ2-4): ETGVTQSPTHLIKTRGQQVTLRCSSQSGHNTVSWYQQALGQGPQFIFQYYREEENGRGNFPPRFSGLQFPNYSSELNVNALELDDSALYLCASSLGGFNIQYFGAGTRLSVL.

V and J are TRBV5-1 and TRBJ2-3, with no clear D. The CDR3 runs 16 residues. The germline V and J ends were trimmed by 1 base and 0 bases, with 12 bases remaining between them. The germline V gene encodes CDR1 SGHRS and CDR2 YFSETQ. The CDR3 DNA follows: TGCGCCAGCAGCTTGCAGCAGATGGCTAGCACAGATACGCAGTATTTT. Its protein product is CASSLQQMASTDTQYF.

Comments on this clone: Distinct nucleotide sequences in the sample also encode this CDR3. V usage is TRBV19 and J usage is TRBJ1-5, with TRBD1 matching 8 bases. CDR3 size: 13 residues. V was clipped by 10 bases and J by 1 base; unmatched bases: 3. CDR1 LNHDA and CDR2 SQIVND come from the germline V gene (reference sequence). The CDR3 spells CATDRGSNQPQHF. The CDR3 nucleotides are TGTGCCACCGACAGGGGAAGCAATCAGCCCCAGCATTTT.

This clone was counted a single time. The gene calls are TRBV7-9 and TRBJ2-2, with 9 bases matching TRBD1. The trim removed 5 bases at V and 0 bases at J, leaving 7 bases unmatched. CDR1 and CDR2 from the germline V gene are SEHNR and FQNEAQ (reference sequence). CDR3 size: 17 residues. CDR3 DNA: TGTGCCAGCAGCCGTGTTACAGGGGGCTCGAACACCGGGGAGCTGTTTTTT. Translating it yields CASSRVTGGSNTGELFF.